What follows is one T cell receptor beta chain and its context. The CDR3 sequence is 14 residues long. Trimming at V came to 4 bases and at J to 4 bases, leaving 6 bases not matched to a gene. CDR1 is SGHRS and CDR2 is YFSETQ in the germline V gene. Preparing the TCRbeta library involved the use of unique molecular identifiers. Via MiXCR, TCRdb re-called the PCR reads, giving one row per CDR3 protein. The sample lists around 400,000 distinct CDR3 sequences; approximately 11% were seen once. These data come from a study of T-cell reconstitution after alpha-beta-depleted transplantation in children. This TCR was recovered from a human donor who donated a stem cell graft to a child with acute myeloid leukemia. The V call is TRBV5-1, the J call TRBJ2-3; TRBD2 agrees at 7 bases. Source: PBMCs from the stem cell graft donor, taken from the stem cell graft. The CDR3 spells CASSPWEGSDTQYF. CDR3 nucleotides: TGCGCCAGCAGCCCCTGGGAGGGCTCAGATACGCAGTATTTT.